These T cell receptor beta chains were read from a single sample in a study of shared clonotypes between healthy human individuals. Sequencing used immunoSEQ multiplex PCR; TCRdb keeps in-frame clones, though not all of them. The sample holds roughly 2.5 million clones, around nine tenths seen once. The specimen was naive CD4+ T cells sorted from blood. The receptors were sampled from a man aged 18 to 30 in good health. CDR3s include the opening cysteine and the closing phenylalanine or tryptophan. A D gene is named only where the DNA matches it firmly. The size field is filled for only some rows; it gives once, few, many or a size class.

abundance: few; v_gene: TRBV7-9; j_gene: TRBJ1-5; d_gene: TRBD1; CDR3aa: CASSVSGTGANQPQHF; CDR3nt: TGTGCCAGCAGCGTCTCAGGGACAGGGGCAAATCAGCCCCAGCATTTT
abundance: .; v_gene: TRBV15; j_gene: TRBJ1-2; d_gene: .; CDR3aa: CATSVQTGGWDYGYTF; CDR3nt: TGTGCCACCAGCGTACAGACAGGCGGTTGGGACTATGGCTACACCTTC
abundance: .; v_gene: TRBV6-5; j_gene: TRBJ1-1; d_gene: TRBD1; CDR3aa: CASSYWTGGNTEAFF; CDR3nt: TGTGCCAGCAGTTACTGGACAGGGGGGAACACTGAAGCTTTCTTT
abundance: .; v_gene: TRBV7-2; j_gene: TRBJ1-3; d_gene: .; CDR3aa: CASSLGTPSTIYF; CDR3nt: TGTGCCAGCAGCCTAGGGACCCCCAGCACCATATATTTT
abundance: .; v_gene: TRBV11-2; j_gene: TRBJ2-3; d_gene: TRBD2; CDR3aa: CASSLTSGGSDTQYF; CDR3nt: TGTGCCAGCAGCTTGACTAGCGGGGGGTCAGATACGCAGTATTTT
abundance: .; v_gene: TRBV30; j_gene: TRBJ2-3; d_gene: .; CDR3aa: CAWSDDRGLTASSPDTQYF; CDR3nt: TGTGCCTGGAGCGACGATCGGGGACTTACCGCGTCCAGTCCAGATACGCAGTATTTT
abundance: once; v_gene: TRBV7-6; j_gene: TRBJ2-7; d_gene: .; CDR3aa: CASTRQASYEQYF; CDR3nt: TGTGCCAGCACCCGACAGGCCTCCTACGAGCAGTACTTC
abundance: once; v_gene: TRBV14; j_gene: TRBJ2-3; d_gene: .; CDR3aa: CASSQDGKRAF; CDR3nt: TGTGCCAGCAGCCAAGATGGGAAGCGGGCCTTT
abundance: .; v_gene: TRBV4-2; j_gene: TRBJ2-5; d_gene: TRBD2; CDR3aa: CASSQARLAGGLQETQYF; CDR3nt: TGTGCCAGCAGCCAAGCCCGACTAGCGGGGGGGCTTCAAGAGACCCAGTACTTC
abundance: once; v_gene: TRBV28; j_gene: TRBJ2-7; d_gene: .; CDR3aa: CASSFSAGFISYEQYF; CDR3nt: TGTGCCAGCAGTTTTAGCGCAGGATTTATCTCCTACGAGCAGTACTTC
abundance: .; v_gene: TRBV6-6; j_gene: TRBJ2-2; d_gene: .; CDR3aa: CASIWGSVTGELFF; CDR3nt: TGTGCCAGCATATGGGGATCGGTGACCGGGGAGCTGTTTTTT
abundance: once; v_gene: TRBV19; j_gene: TRBJ1-1; d_gene: TRBD1; CDR3aa: CASSIQRTGASRTEAFF; CDR3nt: TGTGCCAGTAGTATACAAAGGACAGGGGCGTCGAGGACTGAAGCTTTCTTT
abundance: .; v_gene: TRBV7-3; j_gene: TRBJ1-2; d_gene: .; CDR3aa: CASSPQRGNGYTF; CDR3nt: TGTGCCAGCAGCCCACAGAGGGGGAATGGCTACACCTTC
abundance: .; v_gene: TRBV5-6; j_gene: TRBJ1-6; d_gene: TRBD1; CDR3aa: CASSVTGPVDNSPLHF; CDR3nt: TGTGCCAGCAGCGTGACAGGGCCGGTAGATAATTCACCCCTCCACTTT
abundance: .; v_gene: TRBV28; j_gene: TRBJ1-1; d_gene: TRBD1; CDR3aa: CASSFPGGGNTEAFF; CDR3nt: TGTGCCAGCAGTTTCCCAGGGGGCGGGAACACTGAAGCTTTCTTT
abundance: .; v_gene: TRBV21-1; j_gene: TRBJ1-5; d_gene: .; CDR3aa: CASSKEVQGVYQPQHF; CDR3nt: TGTGCCAGCAGCAAAGAAGTACAGGGGGTGTATCAGCCCCAGCATTTT
abundance: .; v_gene: TRBV28; j_gene: TRBJ2-7; d_gene: .; CDR3aa: CASRQPHEQYF; CDR3nt: TGTGCCAGCAGGCAGCCCCACGAGCAGTACTTC
abundance: .; v_gene: TRBV9; j_gene: TRBJ1-2; d_gene: TRBD1; CDR3aa: CASSVRQGGYTF; CDR3nt: TGTGCCAGCAGCGTCAGACAGGGAGGCTACACCTTC
abundance: .; v_gene: TRBV2; j_gene: TRBJ2-7; d_gene: TRBD1; CDR3aa: CASSEALLRDSKLGQYF; CDR3nt: TGTGCCAGCAGTGAAGCGCTTCTTAGGGACAGTAAATTGGGGCAGTACTTC
abundance: .; v_gene: TRBV5-1; j_gene: TRBJ2-2; d_gene: TRBD1; CDR3aa: CASSFGTANTGELFF; CDR3nt: TGCGCCAGCAGCTTCGGGACAGCGAACACCGGGGAGCTGTTTTTT
abundance: .; v_gene: TRBV4-1; j_gene: TRBJ1-2; d_gene: .; CDR3aa: CASSQDHTETYGYTF; CDR3nt: TGCGCCAGCAGCCAAGATCATACAGAGACCTATGGCTACACCTTC
abundance: .; v_gene: TRBV27; j_gene: TRBJ2-7; d_gene: TRBD1; CDR3aa: CANRDSGSIYEQYF; CDR3nt: TGTGCCAACCGGGACAGTGGAAGCATTTACGAGCAGTACTTC
abundance: .; v_gene: TRBV2; j_gene: TRBJ2-7; d_gene: TRBD1; CDR3aa: CASSTYRTPGQGGTGYEQYF; CDR3nt: TGTGCCAGCAGCACCTACCGGACACCGGGACAGGGAGGGACGGGCTACGAGCAGTACTTC
abundance: .; v_gene: TRBV7-9; j_gene: TRBJ1-4; d_gene: TRBD1; CDR3aa: CASSLRFRTGADEKLFF; CDR3nt: TGTGCCAGCAGCTTAAGGTTTAGGACAGGGGCGGATGAAAAACTGTTTTTT
abundance: .; v_gene: TRBV30; j_gene: TRBJ2-2; d_gene: .; CDR3aa: CAWTTTGVVSGELFF; CDR3nt: TGTGCCTGGACCACAACCGGGGTGGTCAGCGGGGAGCTGTTTTTT
abundance: .; v_gene: TRBV10-1; j_gene: TRBJ1-3; d_gene: .; CDR3aa: CASRASSGNTIYF; CDR3nt: TGCGCCAGCCGGGCCTCCTCTGGAAACACCATATATTTT
abundance: .; v_gene: TRBV6-5; j_gene: TRBJ1-1; d_gene: TRBD1; CDR3aa: CAALRGIGTEAFF; CDR3nt: TGTGCCGCACTCAGGGGGATCGGGACTGAAGCTTTCTTT
abundance: few; v_gene: TRBV7-9; j_gene: TRBJ1-5; d_gene: .; CDR3aa: CASSRYSSNQPQHF; CDR3nt: TGTGCCAGCAGCCGATACAGTAGCAATCAGCCCCAGCATTTT
abundance: .; v_gene: TRBV5-4; j_gene: TRBJ1-3; d_gene: TRBD1; CDR3aa: CASSDRALDTIYF; CDR3nt: TGTGCCAGCAGTGACAGGGCCCTCGACACCATATATTTT
abundance: .; v_gene: TRBV28; j_gene: TRBJ1-1; d_gene: .; CDR3aa: CATRGSQGRGGTEAFF; CDR3nt: TGTGCCACCAGAGGTTCGCAGGGGCGAGGGGGCACTGAAGCTTTCTTT
abundance: .; v_gene: TRBV5-1; j_gene: TRBJ1-3; d_gene: .; CDR3aa: CASSLNRDVNTIYF; CDR3nt: TGCGCCAGCAGCCTGAACAGGGATGTAAACACCATATATTTT
abundance: once; v_gene: TRBV4-1; j_gene: TRBJ1-4; d_gene: .; CDR3aa: CASSQRTDEKLFF; CDR3nt: TGCGCCAGCAGCCAGCGGACAGATGAAAAACTGTTTTTT
abundance: .; v_gene: TRBV5-6; j_gene: TRBJ1-2; d_gene: .; CDR3aa: CASSLARREANYGYTF; CDR3nt: TGTGCCAGCAGCTTGGCCCGCAGGGAGGCTAACTATGGCTACACCTTC
abundance: .; v_gene: TRBV7-9; j_gene: TRBJ1-4; d_gene: TRBD1; CDR3aa: CASLQGATNEKLFF; CDR3nt: TGTGCCAGCCTGCAGGGGGCAACTAATGAAAAACTGTTTTTT
abundance: .; v_gene: TRBV4-3; j_gene: TRBJ2-7; d_gene: .; CDR3aa: CASSQETEASYEQYF; CDR3nt: TGCGCCAGCAGCCAAGAAACGGAGGCCTCCTACGAGCAGTACTTC
abundance: .; v_gene: TRBV6-5; j_gene: TRBJ2-1; d_gene: TRBD2; CDR3aa: CASTLGGGTYNEQFF; CDR3nt: TGTGCCAGCACCCTGGGGGGGGGAACCTACAATGAGCAGTTCTTC
abundance: once; v_gene: TRBV5-4; j_gene: TRBJ2-2; d_gene: .; CDR3aa: CASSLDRNTGELFF; CDR3nt: TGTGCCAGCAGCTTGGACCGGAACACCGGGGAGCTGTTTTTT
abundance: .; v_gene: TRBV7-2; j_gene: TRBJ2-7; d_gene: .; CDR3aa: CASSLGAVWTPATYEQYF; CDR3nt: TGTGCCAGCAGCTTAGGTGCTGTCTGGACACCGGCTACCTACGAGCAGTACTTC
abundance: .; v_gene: TRBV29-1; j_gene: TRBJ1-4; d_gene: TRBD1; CDR3aa: CSVEDSGQGHEKLFF; CDR3nt: TGCAGCGTTGAAGATTCGGGACAGGGACATGAAAAACTGTTTTTT
abundance: .; v_gene: TRBV4-1; j_gene: TRBJ1-4; d_gene: TRBD1; CDR3aa: CASSLNTGDGEKLFF; CDR3nt: TGCGCCAGCAGCCTTAACACAGGGGACGGGGAAAAACTGTTTTTT
abundance: .; v_gene: TRBV9; j_gene: TRBJ2-5; d_gene: TRBD1; CDR3aa: CASSTGTGKGQETQYF; CDR3nt: TGTGCCAGCAGCACCGGGACAGGGAAGGGTCAAGAGACCCAGTACTTC
abundance: .; v_gene: TRBV18; j_gene: TRBJ2-2; d_gene: .; CDR3aa: CASSPRLGNTGELFF; CDR3nt: TGTGCCAGCTCACCACGGCTCGGTAACACCGGGGAGCTGTTTTTT
abundance: .; v_gene: TRBV11-3; j_gene: TRBJ2-7; d_gene: .; CDR3aa: CASGRDSLSEQYF; CDR3nt: TGTGCCAGCGGGCGGGACAGCTTAAGCGAGCAGTACTTC
abundance: .; v_gene: TRBV27; j_gene: TRBJ1-1; d_gene: .; CDR3aa: CASSHKENTEAFF; CDR3nt: TGTGCCAGCAGTCATAAGGAGAACACTGAAGCTTTCTTT